This section outlines one TCR beta chain sequence together with its context. Antigen specificity is unknown. The sample comes from a study of CD8 T cells in Susac syndrome. With random hexamers, about 0.45 to 1 ug RNA was reverse transcribed. The authors amplified TCR beta CDR3 across 54 Vbeta and 13 Jbeta using immunoSEQ multiplex PCR. TCRdb passed the immunoSEQ multiplex PCR reads through MiXCR, listing each CDR3 protein once. The data hold over 150,000 distinct CDR3 sequences, with approximately 93% observed a single time. General observations from the study: The study recognized that its TCR sequencing and HLA analysis covered a relatively small number of individuals.

The V and J ends lost 0 bases and 3 bases respectively, with 11 bases between them. The CDR3 is 15 amino acids. In germline, CDR1 is MNHNY, CDR2 SVGAGI (reference sequence). Included as multiple sclerosis controls were treatment-naive patients who had stable or active relapsing-remitting disease. The chain couples TRBV6-6 to TRBJ1-1; the D is unclear. This sequence was found in a human donor with multiple sclerosis. The sequencing sample was made of CD4+ T cells from PBMCs. CDR3 nucleotide sequence: TGTGCCAGCAGTTACTCAGGTACGGACTACACTGAAGCTTTCTTT. This sequence encodes CASSYSGTDYTEAFF.